Below are 24 T cell receptor beta chains sequenced from a single sample in a study of CD8 T cell repertoires and HIV-1 epitope variants. The assay was immunoSEQ multiplex PCR, and TCRdb's table has in-frame clones only and misses some. The table shows more than 5,500 clones, with 50% to 80% occurring only once. For these TCRs, the target antigens are not known. Sequencing used cultured CD8+ T cells derived from PBMCs. These receptors were obtained from a male donor with HIV.

The rearrangement links TRBV4-3 to TRBJ1-1; D unclear. From germline, CDR1 is LGHNA and CDR2 YSLEER. V lost 1 base to trimming and J lost 3 bases, with 12 bases between them. The length of the CDR3 is 15 residues. DNA of the CDR3: TGCGCCAGCAGCCAAGTTGATCTCGGGTACACTGAAGCTTTCTTT. Residues: CASSQVDLGYTEAFF.

This sequence joins TRBV11-2 and TRBJ1-3; no definite D call. Germline loops: CDR1 SGHAT, CDR2 FQNNGV. V was pared by 5 bases and J by 0 bases, with 17 bases between. This CDR3 region has 17 residues. As DNA, the CDR3 is TGTGCCAGCAGCCTCTACGGTAGCGTAAACTCTGGAAACACCATATATTTT. It translates to CASSLYGSVNSGNTIYF.

This clone turned up a few times. V usage is TRBV19 and J usage is TRBJ2-1, with TRBD1 matching over 10 bases. V trimming: 7 bases; J trimming: 4 bases; junction bases outside the gene matches: 4. CDR1 LNHDA and CDR2 SQIVND come from the germline V gene (reference sequence). The CDR3 runs 14 residues. CDR3 coding DNA: TGTGCCAGTACGGGACAGGGGACTTACAATGAGCAGTTCTTC. Protein product: CASTGQGTYNEQFF.

The V gene is TRBV7-9, the J gene TRBJ1-4; D gene ambiguous. The CDR3 length is 14 residues. Germline V CDR1 and CDR2: SEHNR, FQNEAQ (reference sequence). Between the trimmed V and J ends, which lost 2 bases and 4 bases, there was a span of 8 bases. CDR3 residues: CASSLPLNNEKLFF. In DNA, the CDR3 is TGTGCCAGCAGCTTACCCCTGAATAATGAAAAACTGTTTTTT.

The chain couples TRBV6-1 to TRBJ1-5; 7 bases map to TRBD1. In germline, CDR1 is MNHNS, CDR2 SASEGT. The CDR3 length is 15 residues. With V trimmed by 7 bases and J by 1 base, 7 bases remained unmatched. The CDR3 DNA sequence: TGTGCCAGCAACTACAGGGGAGGCAGCAATCAGCCCCAGCATTTT. Translation gives CASNYRGGSNQPQHF.

The chain joins TRBV28 to TRBJ2-1; 8 positions match TRBD2. The CDR3 runs 15 residues. Germline CDR1 and CDR2: MDHEN and SYDVKM. V trimming: 4 bases; J trimming: 6 bases; junction bases outside the gene matches: 8. CDR3 nucleotides: TGTGCCAGCAGTTCCCCCCGGGAGGGATTCAATGAGCAGTTCTTC. Translated: CASSSPREGFNEQFF.

The genes are TRBV7-2 and TRBJ2-7, with 11 bases aligning to TRBD2. Germline V gene lookup returns CDR1 SGHTA and CDR2 FQGNSA. The V and J ends lost 3 bases and 3 bases, in that order; junction bases with no gene match: 1. This CDR3 spans 14 amino acids. CDR3 in amino acids: CASSFGTSGYEQYF. CDR3 nucleotides: TGTGCCAGCAGCTTTGGGACTAGCGGCTACGAGCAGTACTTC.

V is TRBV28 and J is TRBJ2-1; possibly TRBD2 for D (5 bases). Germline V CDR1 and CDR2: MDHEN, SYDVKM. This CDR3 is 11 amino acids long. The germline V and J ends were trimmed by 3 bases and 8 bases, with 5 bases remaining between them. The CDR3 here is CASSFGDEQFF. CDR3 bases: TGTGCCAGCAGTTTCGGGGATGAGCAGTTCTTC.

V is TRBV6-1 and J is TRBJ2-5; 9 bases map to TRBD1. The CDR3 loop spans 15 amino acids. Germline V gives CDR1 MNHNS, CDR2 SASEGT. V lost 6 bases and J lost 4; bases outside the gene matches: 9. This chain's CDR3 is CASRPWTGEPETQYF. DNA for the CDR3: TGTGCCAGCAGGCCCTGGACAGGGGAGCCAGAGACCCAGTACTTC.

The chain joins TRBV5-1 to TRBJ1-1; D might be TRBD1 (6 bases). The CDR3 has 17 residues. The germline V and J ends were trimmed by 3 bases and 3 bases, with 21 bases remaining between them. Looked up from germline, CDR1 is SGHRS and CDR2 is YFSETQ. The CDR3 nucleotides read TGCGCCAGCAGCTCTAGGGGGGCAGGTAATCTGTACACTGAAGCTTTCTTT. Translation gives CASSSRGAGNLYTEAFF. The full variable domain, with the rest looked up from reference TRBV5-1 and TRBJ1-1, is KAGVTQTPRYLIKTRGQQVTLSCSPISGHRSVSWYQQTPGQGLQFLFEYFSETQRNKGNFPGRFSGRQFSNSRSEMNVSTLELGDSALYLCASSSRGAGNLYTEAFFGQGTRLTVV.

Only a few counts were recorded for this clone. The chain couples TRBV18 to TRBJ1-1, with D tentatively TRBD1 (5 bases). There are 16 residues in the CDR3. V lost 3 bases and J lost 2, with 16 bases in between. Germline V gene lookup returns CDR1 KGHSH and CDR2 LQKENI. The CDR3 bases are TGTGCCAGCTCACCCCGGGACCTATTAGGAAACACTGAAGCTTTCTTT. Protein product: CASSPRDLLGNTEAFF.

J is TRBJ2-5 and V is TRBV19; D is unclear. This CDR3 region has 13 residues. Trimming removed 3 bases at V and 0 bases at J, with 5 bases between. The germline V gene has CDR1 LNHDA and CDR2 SQIVND (reference sequence). Here the CDR3 reads CASSMRNQETQYF. Here the CDR3 DNA reads TGTGCCAGTAGTATGAGAAACCAAGAGACCCAGTACTTC.

The chain is built from TRBV6-6 and TRBJ1-1, with D uncertain. V lost 2 bases and J 0 bases, leaving 4 bases between the germline ends. The CDR3 contains 13 residues. Germline V gene lookup returns CDR1 MNHNY and CDR2 SVGAGI (reference sequence). The chain's CDR3 is CASSYSMNTEAFF. CDR3 coding DNA: TGTGCCAGCAGTTACAGCATGAACACTGAAGCTTTCTTT.

The V and J genes are TRBV11-2 and TRBJ2-7; D is perhaps TRBD1 (7 bases). V lost 3 bases and J lost 2, with 17 bases in between. CDR1 is SGHAT and CDR2 is FQNNGV in the germline V gene. CDR3 length equals 16 residues. In DNA, the CDR3 is TGTGCCAGCAGCTTTCCCAGGGGGGTACAGACCTACGAGCAGTACTTC. This gives the protein CASSFPRGVQTYEQYF.

This clone is labeled large. V and J are TRBV2 and TRBJ2-1, with D perhaps matching TRBD2 (7 bases). The germline V gene encodes CDR1 SNHLY and CDR2 FYNNEI. Between the trimmed V and J ends, which lost 3 bases and 7 bases, there was a span of 13 bases. The CDR3 totals 14 residues. In nucleotides, the CDR3 is TGTGCCAGCAGTGAGGGGGGGACATTGAATGAGCAGTTCTTC. Translation: CASSEGGTLNEQFF.

The chain links TRBV7-8 to TRBJ1-3; the D is unclear. This CDR3 is 15 amino acids long. V dropped 5 bases and J dropped 4 bases, with 15 bases sitting between them. The germline CDR1 and CDR2 sequences are SGHVS and FQNEAQ. The CDR3 loop is CASSVLRAPGNTIYF. DNA for the CDR3: TGTGCCAGCAGCGTGTTGCGCGCGCCCGGAAACACCATATATTTT. The full variable domain, rest sourced from reference TRBV7-8 and TRBJ1-3, is GAGVSQSPRYKVAKRGQDVALRCDPISGHVSLFWYQQALGQGPEFLTYFQNEAQLDKSGLPSDRFFAERPEGSVSTLKIQRTQQEDSAVYLCASSVLRAPGNTIYFGEGSWLTVV.

This chain joins TRBV28 and TRBJ2-5, with a tentative D call TRBD1 (6 bases). The CDR3 has 17 residues. The V and J ends lost 2 bases and 2 bases respectively, with 18 bases between them. Germline V gene data show CDR1 as MDHEN and CDR2 as SYDVKM. Here the CDR3 reads CASSLRTAQTLQETQYF. The CDR3 bases are TGTGCCAGCAGTTTACGGACAGCACAAACCTTACAAGAGACCCAGTACTTC.

The rearrangement joins TRBV27 to TRBJ2-7; TRBD2 might be the D (6 bases). Trimming removed 9 bases at V and 5 bases at J, with 14 bases between. Germline values: CDR1 MNHEY, CDR2 SMNVEV (reference sequence). The CDR3 totals 12 residues. The CDR3 here is CASKLGGNEQYF. CDR3 nucleotide sequence: TGTGCCAGTAAATTGGGGGGTAACGAGCAGTACTTC.

The chain employs TRBV6-6 and TRBJ2-1, with 10 bases identical to TRBD2. The CDR3 totals 15 residues. The V segment lost 5 bases and the J segment 9 bases; nucleotides outside the gene matches: 10. Per the germline V gene, CDR1 is MNHNY and CDR2 is SVGAGI (reference sequence). The CDR3 reads CASSILAGAPVEQFF. The CDR3 region has the DNA TGTGCCAGCAGTATCCTAGCGGGAGCACCTGTTGAGCAGTTCTTC.

The chain couples TRBV5-6 to TRBJ2-1; 7 nucleotides match TRBD2. Germline CDR1 is SGHDT and CDR2 is YYEEEE. With 4 bases clipped from V and 8 bases from J, the junction kept 12 bases outside the gene matches. This CDR3 is built from 15 residues. CDR3 amino acids: CASSLPGRPHHEQFF. CDR3 DNA: TGTGCCAGCAGCCTACCCGGGAGGCCTCATCATGAGCAGTTCTTC.

The chain joins TRBV15 to TRBJ2-2; TRBD1 might be the D (5 bases). This CDR3 comprises 14 residues. The germline CDR1 and CDR2 sequences are LNHNV and YYDKDF (reference sequence). Trimming pared 0 bases from V and 6 bases from J, leaving 8 bases between. CDR3 nucleotide sequence: TGTGCCACCAGCAGAGATATGACAGCCGGGGAGCTGTTTTTT. Translated: CATSRDMTAGELFF.

The chain couples TRBV11-3 to TRBJ2-2; no firm D call. The CDR3 totals 14 residues. Germline V gene data show CDR1 as SGHNT and CDR2 as YENEEA. Trimming took 2 bases from V and 8 from J, leaving 12 bases between them. The CDR3: CASSLNPSRGELFF. In nucleotides, the CDR3 is TGTGCCAGCAGCTTAAATCCTTCGCGGGGGGAGCTGTTTTTT.

The chain has TRBV19 and TRBJ1-3; no clear D. V was clipped by 1 base and J by 0 bases, with 7 bases between them. CDR3 size: 15 residues. Per the germline V gene, CDR1 is LNHDA and CDR2 is SQIVND (reference sequence). The CDR3 nucleotides read TGTGCCAGTAGTATAGCGACGCGCTCTGGAAACACCATATATTTT. Protein: CASSIATRSGNTIYF.

This clone occurred a few times. J is TRBJ1-2 and V is TRBV4-2; weak D call: TRBD1 (5 bases). The CDR3 length is 15 residues. Trimming pared 1 base from V and 2 bases from J, leaving 11 bases between. Germline lookup yields CDR1 LGHNA and CDR2 YNFKEQ. In DNA form, the CDR3 reads TGTGCCAGCAGCCAAGCGGTTGCAGGGAACTATGGCTACACCTTC. Amino acid sequence: CASSQAVAGNYGYTF.